Listed below are T cell receptor beta chains from one sample, sequenced in a study of blood T cell repertoires in COVID-19. The repertoire was sequenced with immunoSEQ multiplex PCR; TCRdb's copy has only in-frame clones and lacks some. Found here are about 150,000 clones, approximately 92% of them singletons; the top ten hold 13%. The source material was peripheral blood. These receptors all come from a man younger than 35 with COVID-19, enrolled during active disease. The CDR3 runs from the conserved cysteine through the conserved F or W. The D gene is left open where the match is weak. Clone size is shown for a subset of rows, as once, few, many or a class of expanded clone.

V	size	D	J	CDR3	DNA
TRBV6-5	-	-	TRBJ2-2	CASSNSGELFF	TGTGCCAGTAGTAATTCGGGGGAGCTGTTTTTT
TRBV2	-	-	TRBJ2-1	CASSESSVFYNEQFF	TGTGCCAGCAGTGAATCTAGCGTATTCTACAATGAGCAGTTCTTC
TRBV15	-	TRBD2	TRBJ2-4	CATSREGAASGRENIQYF	TGTGCCACCAGCAGAGAGGGGGCGGCTAGCGGGAGAGAGAACATTCAGTACTTC
TRBV24-1	-	-	TRBJ2-2	CATSDLHTGSGELFF	TGTGCCACCAGTGATCTTCATACAGGGTCCGGGGAGCTGTTTTTT
TRBV24-1	-	TRBD2	TRBJ2-3	CATSGTSGRGGTDTQYF	TGTGCCACCAGTGGAACTAGCGGGAGAGGCGGCACAGATACGCAGTATTTT
TRBV5-6	-	TRBD1	TRBJ1-2	CASSLMGTDGYTF	TGTGCCAGCAGCTTAATGGGGACAGATGGCTACACCTTC
TRBV27	-	-	TRBJ1-1	CASSVTGLNTEAFF	TGTGCCAGCAGTGTAACCGGGTTGAACACTGAAGCTTTCTTT
TRBV7-2	-	-	TRBJ1-2	CASRSGGAANYGYTF	TGTGCCAGCAGATCGGGGGGGGCAGCAAACTATGGCTACACCTTC
TRBV28	-	-	TRBJ2-1	CASSLYRVREYNEQFF	TGTGCCAGCAGTTTATACCGAGTGAGGGAATACAATGAGCAGTTCTTC
TRBV18	-	TRBD2	TRBJ2-7	CASSPEWREASYEQYF	TGTGCCAGCTCACCTGAGTGGCGGGAGGCCTCCTACGAGCAGTACTTC
TRBV19	-	TRBD1	TRBJ1-5	CASSGTPGGNQPQHF	TGTGCCAGTAGTGGCACCCCAGGGGGGAATCAGCCCCAGCATTTT
TRBV30	-	-	TRBJ2-3	CAWRILGGSGTDTQYF	TGTGCCTGGAGAATACTCGGGGGTAGCGGCACAGATACGCAGTATTTT
TRBV11-2	-	-	TRBJ2-1	CASSSLSDPSYNEQFF	TGTGCCAGCAGCTCCCTCAGCGACCCATCCTACAATGAGCAGTTCTTC
TRBV5-4	once	-	TRBJ2-2	CASSLTSANTGELFF	TGTGCCAGCAGCTTGACCAGCGCGAACACCGGGGAGCTGTTTTTT
TRBV13	-	-	TRBJ2-1	CASSPGLPPLNEQFF	TGTGCCAGCAGCCCGGGACTGCCCCCCCTCAATGAGCAGTTCTTC
TRBV11-2	-	-	TRBJ1-2	CASSSPASQPPNYGYTF	TGTGCCAGCAGCTCCCCAGCGTCGCAGCCACCTAACTATGGCTACACCTTC
TRBV27	few	TRBD1	TRBJ1-5	CASSWDRAQPQHF	TGTGCCAGCAGTTGGGACAGGGCTCAGCCCCAGCATTTT
TRBV4-3	once	-	TRBJ1-2	CASSQENPSQLTGRGYTF	TGCGCCAGCAGCCAAGAAAACCCCTCTCAGTTGACAGGCCGTGGCTACACCTTC
TRBV5-1	-	TRBD1	TRBJ2-7	CASSLIGTGPFYEQYF	TGCGCCAGCAGCTTGATTGGGACAGGGCCCTTCTACGAGCAGTACTTC
TRBV2	-	-	TRBJ1-6	CASNPGVDNSPLHF	TGTGCCAGCAACCCAGGGGTAGATAATTCACCCCTCCACTTT
TRBV7-9	many	TRBD1	TRBJ2-3	CASSLRQGAVDTQYF	TGTGCCAGCAGCTTAAGACAGGGGGCCGTGGATACGCAGTATTTT
TRBV25-1	-	TRBD1	TRBJ2-3	CASSSQRGTGGTDTQYF	TGTGCCAGCAGTTCCCAGAGAGGGACAGGGGGCACAGATACGCAGTATTTT
TRBV27	-	TRBD1	TRBJ1-6	CASSSRDRGYSPLHF	TGTGCCAGCAGTTCCCGGGACAGGGGTTATTCACCCCTCCACTTT
TRBV28	-	-	TRBJ2-7	CASNSLLGGSYEQYF	TGTGCCAGCAACTCCCTCCTTGGGGGGTCCTACGAGCAGTACTTC
TRBV4-1	-	-	TRBJ2-3	CASSQDFTQATPDTQYF	TGCGCCAGCAGCCAAGATTTTACCCAGGCCACACCAGATACGCAGTATTTT
TRBV7-2	-	TRBD2	TRBJ2-5	CASSWTSGKQETQYF	TGTGCCAGCAGCTGGACGAGCGGGAAGCAAGAGACCCAGTACTTC
TRBV24-1	once	TRBD1	TRBJ2-5	CATSETDRDSPETQYF	TGTGCCACCAGTGAGACGGACAGGGACTCTCCCGAGACCCAGTACTTC
TRBV28	-	-	TRBJ2-2	CASRGGTAGYTGELFF	TGTGCCAGCAGAGGCGGGACAGCCGGCTATACCGGGGAGCTGTTTTTT
TRBV27	few	TRBD1	TRBJ2-7	CASSLAGTGGYEQYF	TGTGCCAGCAGTTTAGCCGGGACAGGGGGCTACGAGCAGTACTTC
TRBV27	-	-	TRBJ2-7	CASSFSDSYEQYF	TGTGCCAGCAGTTTTTCAGATTCCTACGAGCAGTACTTC
TRBV27	-	-	TRBJ2-1	CASSISSYNEQFF	TGTGCCAGCAGTATCAGCTCCTACAATGAGCAGTTCTTC
TRBV7-2	-	-	TRBJ2-3	CASSSGTTTQYF	TGTGCCAGCAGCTCGGGGACAACTACGCAGTATTTT
TRBV4-3	-	-	TRBJ2-3	CASSLGLLAWDTQYF	TGCGCCAGCAGCCTCGGACTACTTGCGTGGGATACGCAGTATTTT
TRBV21-1	-	-	TRBJ1-5	CASSSEGRGLDNQPQHF	TGTGCCAGCAGCTCCGAGGGCAGGGGGCTGGACAATCAGCCCCAGCATTTT
TRBV2	-	-	TRBJ2-3	CASSEGGAHTDTQYF	TGTGCCAGCAGTGAGGGGGGAGCACACACAGATACGCAGTATTTT
TRBV27	-	TRBD2	TRBJ2-7	CASTFASGSLNEQYF	TGTGCCAGCACCTTCGCTAGCGGGAGTCTCAACGAGCAGTACTTC
TRBV28	-	TRBD1	TRBJ2-7	CASSLWDRGYEQYF	TGTGCCAGCAGTTTATGGGACAGGGGGTACGAGCAGTACTTC
TRBV20-1	-	-	TRBJ2-3	CSASLDGETDTQYF	TGCAGTGCTAGTTTAGACGGGGAAACAGATACGCAGTATTTT
TRBV27	-	TRBD1	TRBJ2-3	CASSLSRTGSITDTQYF	TGTGCCAGCAGTTTATCAAGGACAGGCTCGATCACAGATACGCAGTATTTT
TRBV28	many	TRBD1	TRBJ1-1	CASSLKRTGSTEAFF	TGTGCCAGCAGTCTGAAAAGGACAGGGAGCACTGAAGCTTTCTTT
TRBV3-1/TRBV3-2	few	-	TRBJ1-6	CASSQGKGHYNSPLHF	TGTGCCAGCAGCCAAGGGAAGGGACATTATAATTCACCCCTCCACTTT
TRBV15	-	-	TRBJ2-3	CATSRDPGGYVSQYF	TGTGCCACCAGCAGAGATCCCGGCGGATACGTGTCGCAGTATTTT
TRBV9	-	-	TRBJ1-6	CASSVGGSPLHF	TGTGCCAGCAGCGTGGGAGGCTCACCCCTCCACTTT
TRBV9	-	-	TRBJ2-2	CASSVGGTANTGELFF	TGTGCCAGCAGCGTAGGCGGGACAGCGAACACCGGGGAGCTGTTTTTT
TRBV15	-	-	TRBJ1-2	CATSRENGRLYGNLYGYTF	TGTGCCACCAGCAGAGAAAACGGGAGGCTTTATGGGAATTTGTATGGCTACACCTTC
TRBV6-5	-	-	TRBJ2-3	CASSYDRSTDTQYF	TGTGCCAGCAGTTACGACAGGAGCACAGATACGCAGTATTTT
TRBV11-2	-	TRBD2	TRBJ2-7	CASGGLAGSRGTYEQYF	TGTGCCAGCGGGGGACTAGCGGGGTCGCGAGGCACCTACGAGCAGTACTTC
TRBV5-1	-	TRBD1	TRBJ1-4	CASNTGGQGFGEKLFF	TGCGCCAGCAACACGGGAGGACAGGGCTTCGGTGAAAAACTGTTTTTT
TRBV3-1/TRBV3-2	-	TRBD2	TRBJ2-4	CASSQERGTSGRGNIQYF	TGTGCCAGCAGCCAAGAACGCGGGACTAGCGGGAGGGGAAACATTCAGTACTTC
TRBV4-3	-	TRBD1	TRBJ2-7	CASSQSITRDRAYEQYF	TGCGCCAGCAGCCAGTCTATCACCCGGGACAGGGCGTACGAGCAGTACTTC
TRBV7-9	-	-	TRBJ1-4	CASSLGTARNEKLFF	TGTGCCAGCAGCTTAGGGACAGCACGTAATGAAAAACTGTTTTTT
TRBV7-9	-	-	TRBJ1-1	CASSLQGRNTEAFF	TGTGCCAGCAGCTTACAGGGGAGGAACACTGAAGCTTTCTTT
TRBV2	-	TRBD2	TRBJ2-3	CASSPPGLAGSTDTQYF	TGTGCCAGCAGCCCTCCGGGACTAGCGGGGAGCACAGATACGCAGTATTTT
TRBV27	-	TRBD1	TRBJ2-2	CASSRQGGSPGELFF	TGTGCCAGCAGTCGACAGGGTGGGTCCCCCGGGGAGCTGTTTTTT
TRBV12-3/TRBV12-4	-	-	TRBJ2-4	CASSFSPQNIQYF	TGTGCCAGCAGTTTTAGTCCCCAAAACATTCAGTACTTC
TRBV25-1	-	-	TRBJ2-6	CASSGGGEANVLTF	TGTGCCAGCAGTGGTGGGGGCGAGGCCAACGTCCTGACTTTC
TRBV10-2	-	-	TRBJ2-2	CASQDRNTGELFF	TGCGCCAGTCAGGACAGAAACACCGGGGAGCTGTTTTTT
TRBV27	-	TRBD2	TRBJ2-7	CASSLLASGRSPYEQYF	TGTGCCAGCAGTTTACTGGCTAGCGGGAGGAGCCCCTACGAGCAGTACTTC
TRBV4-3	-	-	TRBJ2-1	CASSQVQRPYNEQFF	TGCGCCAGCAGCCAAGTTCAGCGGCCTTACAATGAGCAGTTCTTC
TRBV24-1	once	TRBD1	TRBJ2-1	CATSGTGYNEQFF	TGTGCCACCAGTGGGACAGGGTACAATGAGCAGTTCTTC